This passage covers 19 T cell receptor beta chains from one sample sequenced in a study of blood T cell repertoires in COVID-19 (dated by TCRdb to about 2020). Library creation used the immunoSEQ multiplex PCR assay. Drawn from immuneACCESS, this table holds only the in-frame rearrangements with V and J called that TCRdb kept. Clones are partly lost; checked studies trace under half to an unresolved V gene and leave the rest unexplained. Counted in this sample were about 230,000 clones; around 85% of them appeared once. The top ten constitute approximately 8% of the sample. The material sequenced was peripheral blood. Every receptor here comes from a woman aged 80 or over with acute or convalescent COVID-19.

Regarding this clone: Other DNA sequences within the sample encode an identical CDR3. The chain recombines TRBV19 with TRBJ1-1; unclear D gene. The CDR3 runs 12 residues. V was shortened by 2 bases and J by 4 bases, with 5 bases between the two germline ends. The V gene's germline CDR1 is LNHDA and CDR2 SQIVND (reference sequence). The CDR3 is CASSIRGTEAFF. CDR3 coding DNA: TGTGCCAGTAGTATAAGAGGCACTGAAGCTTTCTTT.

The chain uses TRBV2 and TRBJ2-1, with D possibly matching TRBD1 (5 bases). The CDR3 is made up of 15 amino acids. V was cut by 7 bases and J by 3 bases, with 16 bases left in between. CDR1 is SNHLY, CDR2 FYNNEI, per germline. The CDR3 region has the DNA TGTGCCAGCACCCAGGGCCGCCCACTCTACAATGAGCAGTTCTTC. Its protein is CASTQGRPLYNEQFF.

The chain employs TRBV29-1 and TRBJ1-2, with D perhaps matching TRBD1 (5 bases). CDR3 length: 13 amino acids. The V gene lost 6 bases and the J gene lost 1 base, with 12 bases spanning the gap. The V gene's germline CDR1 is SQVTM and CDR2 ANQGSEA. The CDR3 region has the DNA TGCAGCGTCAACAAGGGACTTAACTATGGCTACACCTTC. Protein product: CSVNKGLNYGYTF.

The chain couples TRBV21-1 to TRBJ2-1; TRBD2, the table's D call, was not compared with the DNA. TRBV21-1 is shown as a pseudogene. This CDR3 has 15 amino acids. The CDR3 DNA reads as TGTGCCCCAGCACTCGGGCTAGCGCAATACAATGAGCAGTTCTTC. Residues: CAPALGLAQYNEQFF.

The chain combines TRBV28 with TRBJ1-1, with D maybe TRBD1 (6 bases). Germline V gene sequence: CDR1 MDHEN, CDR2 SYDVKM. The CDR3 is 11 amino acids. V was shortened by 3 bases and J by 8 bases, with 7 bases between the two germline ends. For the CDR3, the DNA is TGTGCCAGCAGTTTCGACAGGGAAGCTTTCTTT. Amino acids: CASSFDREAFF.

V and J are TRBV27 and TRBJ2-3; TRBD2 matches at 7 bases. This CDR3 spans 15 amino acids. The germline CDR1 and CDR2 sequences are MNHEY and SMNVEV (reference sequence). V shed 8 bases and J 0 bases; nucleotides not matched to a gene: 8. CDR3 DNA sequence: TGTGCCAGCGGCAAGCGGGGAGCTAGCACAGATACGCAGTATTTT. This codes for CASGKRGASTDTQYF.

The rearrangement uses TRBV6-6 and TRBJ2-1, with D perhaps matching TRBD2 (6 bases). Trimming removed 0 bases from V and 6 bases from J, with 12 bases in between. In germline, CDR1 is MNHNY, CDR2 SVGAGI (reference sequence). The CDR3 totals 15 residues. The CDR3 sequence: CASSYSGTGGNEQFF. In DNA form, the CDR3 reads TGTGCCAGCAGTTACTCTGGGACTGGCGGCAATGAGCAGTTCTTC.

The chain has TRBV6-5 and TRBJ1-1, with TRBD1 matching over 7 bases. CDR3 length: 14 amino acids. J gave up 1 base and V 5 bases, and 4 bases lay outside the gene matches. The germline CDR1 and CDR2 sequences are MNHEY and SVGAGI. Written as DNA, the CDR3 is TGTGCCAGCAGTCCCCGGACAGGGAACACTGAAGCTTTCTTT. Encoded protein: CASSPRTGNTEAFF.

Here the CDR3 reads CASSLDLVNEQYF. In DNA, the CDR3 is TGTGCCAGCAGCTTGGATCTAGTGAACGAGCAGTACTTC. The chain joins TRBV5-4 to TRBJ2-7; D unclear. The germline CDR1 and CDR2 sequences are SGHNT and YYREEE (reference sequence). Trimming shortened V by 0 bases and J by 5 bases, and 9 bases separated the two germline ends. The CDR3 spans 13 residues.

The J gene is TRBJ2-5, the V gene TRBV10-3, with D tentatively TRBD2 (5 bases). Germline V CDR1 and CDR2: ENHRY, SYGVKD. The CDR3 covers 14 residues. Trimming left V 5 bases short and J 5 bases short, with 15 bases between. CDR3 loop: CAISPATTQETQYF. The CDR3 DNA reads as TGTGCCATCAGTCCTGCGACTACCCAGGAGACCCAGTACTTC.

This chain joins TRBV4-1 and TRBJ2-1; TRBD2 aligns across 11 bases. Germline lookup yields CDR1 MGHRA and CDR2 YSYEKL. The CDR3 consists of 16 residues. Trimming removed 4 bases from V and 4 bases from J; junction bases left unmatched: 6. The CDR3 bases are TGCGCCAGCAGCCGAGGACTAGCGGGTGAATACAATGAGCAGTTCTTC. It specifies CASSRGLAGEYNEQFF.

The J gene is TRBJ1-2, the V gene TRBV19; 9 bases fit TRBD1. The V gene's germline CDR1 is LNHDA and CDR2 SQIVND (reference sequence). This CDR3 region has 13 residues. The junction had 8 bases not matched to a gene; V was cut back by 7 bases and J by 8 bases. The CDR3 spells CASKGRDRGGYTF. The CDR3 DNA is TGTGCCAGTAAGGGACGAGACAGGGGGGGCTACACCTTC.

This clone occurred a few times. CDR3 region: CASSVSLATGADTQYF. In DNA form, the CDR3 reads TGCGCCAGCAGTGTTTCCCTAGCTACCGGGGCAGATACGCAGTATTTT. The rearrangement links TRBV5-1 to TRBJ2-3; tentatively, D is TRBD2 (5 bases). CDR1 is SGHRS and CDR2 is YFSETQ in the germline V gene. V lost 5 bases, J lost 4 bases, and 20 bases lay in between. This CDR3 is 16 amino acids long.

This clone has only a few counts. The gene calls are TRBV19 and TRBJ2-6, with D hard to call. V lost 4 bases and J lost 4, with 8 bases in between. The CDR3 has 14 residues. The germline gives CDR1 LNHDA, CDR2 SQIVND (reference sequence). The CDR3 loop reads CASSTPSGANVLTF. CDR3 bases: TGTGCCAGTAGTACCCCCTCCGGGGCCAACGTCCTGACTTTC.

The chain carries TRBV27 and TRBJ2-6; D gene unclear. CDR1 and CDR2 (germline): MNHEY, SMNVEV (reference sequence). CDR3 length: 15 residues. The V end lost 0 bases, the J end lost 3 bases, and 6 bases lay between the germline ends. CDR3 loop: CASSLSIVGANVLTF. In nucleotides, the CDR3 is TGTGCCAGCAGTTTATCGATAGTTGGGGCCAACGTCCTGACTTTC.

A few counts support this clone. The chain carries TRBV5-1 and TRBJ1-4, with D perhaps TRBD1 (5 bases). The germline gives CDR1 SGHRS, CDR2 YFSETQ. The length of the CDR3 is 14 residues. Between the trimmed V and J ends, which lost 3 bases and 6 bases, there was a span of 12 bases. CDR3 amino acids: CASSSSQGDEKLFF. The CDR3, as DNA: TGCGCCAGCAGCTCCTCTCAGGGTGATGAAAAACTGTTTTTT.

The V call is TRBV6-5, the J call TRBJ2-7; 7 nucleotides align to TRBD1. The CDR3 is 12 residues long. J gave up 4 bases and V 6 bases, and 3 bases lay outside the gene matches. Germline V gene data show CDR1 as MNHEY and CDR2 as SVGAGI. DNA of the CDR3: TGTGCCAGCAGACCGACAGGGTACGAGCAGTACTTC. Amino acid sequence: CASRPTGYEQYF.

V is TRBV19 and J is TRBJ2-5; D possibly corresponds to TRBD2 (6 bases). Trimming left V 5 bases short and J 4 bases short, with 11 bases between. The CDR3 has 13 amino acids. Germline V lookup: CDR1 LNHDA, CDR2 SQIVND (reference sequence). The DNA for the CDR3 is TGTGCCAGTAGTTCGACTAGGGGAGAGACCCAGTACTTC. As protein: CASSSTRGETQYF.

This clone was recorded once. DNA of the CDR3: TGTGCCAGCAGCGGCGCTATGAACGGAAACACCATATATTTT. Amino acids: CASSGAMNGNTIYF. V gene TRBV9 combines with J gene TRBJ1-3; D gene ambiguous. The V end was cut by 3 bases, the J end by 4 bases, with 11 bases between. The CDR3 loop spans 14 amino acids. Per the germline V gene, CDR1 is SGDLS and CDR2 is YYNGEE.